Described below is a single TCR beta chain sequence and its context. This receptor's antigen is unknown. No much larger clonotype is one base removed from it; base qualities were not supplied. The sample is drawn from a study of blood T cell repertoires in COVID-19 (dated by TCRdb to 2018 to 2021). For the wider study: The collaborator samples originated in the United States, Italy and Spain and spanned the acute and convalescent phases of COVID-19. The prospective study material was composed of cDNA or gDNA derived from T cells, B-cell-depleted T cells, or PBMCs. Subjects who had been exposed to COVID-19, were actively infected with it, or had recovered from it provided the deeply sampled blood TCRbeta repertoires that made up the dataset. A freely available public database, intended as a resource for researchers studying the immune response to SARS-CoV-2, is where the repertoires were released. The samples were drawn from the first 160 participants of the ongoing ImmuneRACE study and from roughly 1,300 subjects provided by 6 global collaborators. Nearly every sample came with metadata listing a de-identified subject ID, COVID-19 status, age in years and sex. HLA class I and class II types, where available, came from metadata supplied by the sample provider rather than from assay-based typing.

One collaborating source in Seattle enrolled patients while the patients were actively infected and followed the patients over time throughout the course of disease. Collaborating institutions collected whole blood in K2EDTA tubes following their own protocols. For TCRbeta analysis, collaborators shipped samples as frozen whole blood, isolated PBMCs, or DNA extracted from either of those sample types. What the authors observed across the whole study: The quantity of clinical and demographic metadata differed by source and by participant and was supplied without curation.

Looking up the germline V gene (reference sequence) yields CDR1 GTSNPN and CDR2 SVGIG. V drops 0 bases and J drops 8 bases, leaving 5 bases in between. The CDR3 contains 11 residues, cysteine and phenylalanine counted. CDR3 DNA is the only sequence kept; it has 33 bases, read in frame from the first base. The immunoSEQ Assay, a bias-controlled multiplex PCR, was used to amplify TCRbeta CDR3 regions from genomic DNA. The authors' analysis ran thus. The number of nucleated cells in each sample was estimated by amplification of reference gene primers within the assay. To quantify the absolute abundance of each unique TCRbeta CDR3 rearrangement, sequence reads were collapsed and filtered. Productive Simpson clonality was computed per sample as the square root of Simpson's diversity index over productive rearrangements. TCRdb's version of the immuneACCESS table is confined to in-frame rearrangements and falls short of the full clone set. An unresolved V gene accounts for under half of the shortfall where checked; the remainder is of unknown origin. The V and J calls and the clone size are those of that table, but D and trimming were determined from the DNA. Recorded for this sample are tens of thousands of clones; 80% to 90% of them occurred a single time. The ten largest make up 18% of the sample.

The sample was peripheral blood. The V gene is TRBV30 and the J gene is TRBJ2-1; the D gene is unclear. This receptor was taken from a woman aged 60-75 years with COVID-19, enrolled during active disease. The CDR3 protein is CAWSVEDEQFF. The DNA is TGTGCCTGGAGTGTTGAGGATGAGCAGTTCTTC.